The TCR beta chain described here comes from a study of shared clonotypes between healthy human individuals. Germline V gene lookup returns CDR1 MNHNY and CDR2 SVGAGI (reference sequence). V lost 5 bases, J lost 4 bases, and 7 bases stayed unmatched. The CDR3 totals 14 residues. In replicate PCRs of sorted subsets, approximately 210 ng DNA, approximately 28,000 T cell genomes, was used. The assay was immunoSEQ multiplex PCR, and TCRdb's table has in-frame clones only and misses some. The data contain millions of clones, about 94% of them seen just once; the ten biggest clones take up 0.9% to 1.3%. Naive CD8 cells were CD45RO-negative, positively selected for CCR7, excluding terminally differentiated effector memory CD45RA+ cells.

This clonotype was obtained from a man aged 18 to 35 in good health. The specimen sequenced was naive CD8+ T cells sorted from blood. V is TRBV6-6 and J is TRBJ1-2, with 7 positions matching TRBD1. The CDR3 bases are TGTGCCAGCAGTCATCCAGGGGGATCCTATGGCTACACCTTC. This sequence encodes CASSHPGGSYGYTF.